This T cell receptor beta chain was retrieved from a study of OX40 agonist ivuxolimab in advanced cancers. Study-level information: Patients were treated with ivuxolimab, an agonistic anti-OX40 (CD134) antibody. In three patients, partial responses were observed, one with hepatocellular carcinoma and two with cutaneous melanoma.

As for this clone: Its antigen is as yet unknown.

The CDR3 totals 12 residues. Germline-derived CDR1 and CDR2 are SQVTM and ANQGSEA. V was cut by 7 bases and J by 6 bases, with 16 bases left in between. Some clones are missing from TCRdb's copy, which holds only in-frame ones; the method was immunoSEQ multiplex PCR. This sample carries several thousand clones, less than 95% of them seen once, and the ten largest clones take roughly 10%. Study observations and caveats: CD8+ T cells (on average) carried more expanded clones than CD4+ T cells.

The chain couples TRBV29-1 to TRBJ2-7, with TRBD1 as a possible D gene (6 bases). This specimen was CD4+ or CD8+ T cells sorted from blood, taken in a trial of the OX40 agonist ivuxolimab. The sequence derives from an adult with an advanced solid tumor such as melanoma, head and neck, liver or kidney cancer. The CDR3 nucleotides are TGCAGCGCCGCGACAGGATCAGCCGAGCAGTACTTC. As protein: CSAATGSAEQYF.